The next 26 T cell receptor beta chains were all read from a single sample in a study of cytomegalovirus exposure and HLA in healthy donors. 13 Jbeta primers and 60 Vbeta primers were used for the PCR. The assay was immunoSEQ multiplex PCR, and TCRdb's table has in-frame clones only and misses some. The table includes about 260,000 clones, under 80% detected once. Sequenced sample: PBMCs. These receptors came from a female donor in good health and CMV-seronegative.

V usage is TRBV5-4 and J usage is TRBJ2-5; 10 bases match TRBD2. The last part of the DNA fits TRBJ2-7 better; the J call may be wrong. The germline gives CDR1 SGHNT, CDR2 YYREEE (reference sequence). The CDR3 sequence is 16 residues long. The CDR3: CASSLGTGTSAYEQYF. The CDR3 bases are TGTGCCAGCAGCTTAGGGACCGGGACTAGCGCCTACGAGCAGTACTTC.

The chain employs TRBV28 and TRBJ1-1; D is perhaps TRBD1 (6 bases). The CDR3 totals 14 residues. The V end lost 2 bases, the J end lost 11 bases, and 18 bases lay between the germline ends. Germline V CDR1 and CDR2: MDHEN, SYDVKM. The CDR3 loop reads CASSLGTKLKGAFF. The DNA of the CDR3 is TGTGCCAGCAGTTTAGGGACAAAGCTAAAGGGTGCTTTCTTT. The entire variable domain, with the rest obtained from reference TRBV28 and TRBJ1-1, is as follows: DVKVTQSSRYLVKRTGEKVFLECVQDMDHENMFWYRQDPGLGLRLIYFSYDVKMKEKGDIPEGYSVSREKKERFSLILESASTNQTSMYLCASSLGTKLKGAFFGQGTRLTVV.

This clone showed up just a few times. The CDR3 protein is CASGLDSPNYGYTF. CDR3 nucleotide sequence: TGTGCTAGTGGTCTGGACAGCCCTAACTATGGCTACACCTTC. V usage is TRBV12-5 and J usage is TRBJ1-2; the D gene is possibly TRBD1 (6 bases). This CDR3 region has 14 residues. From germline, CDR1 is LGHNT and CDR2 FRNRAP. V was clipped by 5 bases and J by 0 bases, with 10 bases between them.

This chain links TRBV9 with TRBJ2-5, with TRBD1 identical over 7 bases. CDR1 is SGDLS, CDR2 YYNGEE, per germline. Germline trimming cut 0 bases from V and 3 bases from J; bases unmatched to any gene: 17. The CDR3 loop spans 19 amino acids. This CDR3 reads CASSVGETGLAPKKETQYF. As DNA, the CDR3 is TGTGCCAGCAGCGTAGGGGAGACAGGGCTTGCTCCTAAAAAAGAGACCCAGTACTTC.

This clone was detected a few times. V is TRBV7-6 and J is TRBJ1-1; D remains unclear. Trimming pared 2 bases from V and 4 bases from J, leaving 8 bases between. The CDR3 runs 13 residues. CDR1 is SGHVS and CDR2 is FNYEAQ in the germline V gene. CDR3 bases: TGTGCCAGCAGCTTATCACGCGGCACTGAAGCTTTCTTT. Its protein product is CASSLSRGTEAFF.

CDR3 nucleotide sequence: TGTGCCAGCAACCCCTCGGGGAAACCCGGCGCAGATACGCAGTATTTT. This sequence encodes CASNPSGKPGADTQYF. This rearrangement joins TRBV28 to TRBJ2-3; D is possibly TRBD2 (5 bases). The CDR3 totals 16 residues. CDR1 and CDR2 from the germline V gene are MDHEN and SYDVKM. Trimming shortened V by 7 bases and J by 4 bases, and 21 bases separated the two germline ends.

V usage is TRBV25-1 and J usage is TRBJ1-4, with 8 bases aligning to TRBD1. The CDR3 has 16 amino acids. V shed 3 bases, J shed 8 bases, and the junction held 11 bases outside the gene matches. In germline, CDR1 is MGHDK, CDR2 SYGVNS. In nucleotides, the CDR3 is TGTGCCAGCAGTGACCTTTACAGGGGGGGCAAAGAAAAACTGTTTTTT. Translated, it gives CASSDLYRGGKEKLFF.

The rearrangement joins TRBV6-5 to TRBJ1-5; TRBD1 agrees at 10 bases. CDR3 size: 15 residues. Germline values: CDR1 MNHEY, CDR2 SVGAGI. V trimming: 0 bases; J trimming: 9 bases; junction bases outside the gene matches: 5. DNA of the CDR3: TGTGCCAGCAGTTACTCCGGGACAGGGGTTTGGCCCCAGCATTTT. Its translation is CASSYSGTGVWPQHF.

The J gene is TRBJ1-2, the V gene TRBV19; 7 bases are a match to TRBD1. V lost 3 bases to trimming and J lost 4 bases; unmatched junction nucleotides: 8. Looked up from germline, CDR1 is LNHDA and CDR2 is SQIVND (reference sequence). The CDR3 has 15 amino acids. CDR3 residues: CASSILGQELYGYTF. The CDR3 coding sequence is TGTGCCAGTAGTATTCTAGGACAGGAACTCTATGGCTACACCTTC.

The chain uses TRBV9 and TRBJ2-7; no clear D. The germline CDR1 and CDR2 sequences are SGDLS and YYNGEE. The CDR3 spans 14 residues. V was trimmed by 0 bases and J by 3 bases, leaving 10 bases between them. CDR3 bases: TGTGCCAGCAGCGTAGCCGCTAATATCTACGAGCAGTACTTC. Its protein product is CASSVAANIYEQYF.

The chain couples TRBV4-1 to TRBJ1-1, with TRBD1 matching over 9 bases. Germline values: CDR1 MGHRA, CDR2 YSYEKL. The V gene end was trimmed by 1 base and the J gene end by 5 bases; junction bases not matched to a gene: 5. This CDR3 is 15 amino acids long. In DNA, the CDR3 is TGCGCCAGCAGCCAAGTGGGACAGGGTTGGACTGAAGCTTTCTTT. Protein: CASSQVGQGWTEAFF.

This rearrangement joins TRBV5-4 to TRBJ2-7; tentatively, D is TRBD1 (6 bases). V shed 2 bases and J shed 4 bases, with 13 bases lying between them. The CDR3 contains 14 residues. Germline CDR1 and CDR2: SGHNT and YYREEE (reference sequence). Here the CDR3 reads CASSFSDRSYEQYF. CDR3 nucleotide sequence: TGTGCCAGCAGCTTCTCGGACAGATCTTACGAGCAGTACTTC. Combining the CDR3 with reference TRBV5-4 and TRBJ2-7 gives the whole variable domain ETGVTQSPTHLIKTRGQQVTLRCSSQSGHNTVSWYQQALGQGPQFIFQYYREEENGRGNFPPRFSGLQFPNYSSELNVNALELDDSALYLCASSFSDRSYEQYFGPGTRLTVT.

This clone was picked up a small number of times. This chain connects TRBV11-3 to TRBJ2-2, with 8 nucleotides matching TRBD2. The CDR3 has 18 residues. From germline, CDR1 is SGHNT and CDR2 YENEEA. J lost 1 base, V lost 5 bases, and 12 bases had no gene match. CDR3 protein: CASSAGLARGGNTGELFF. The CDR3 nucleotides read TGTGCCAGCAGCGCAGGACTAGCCCGAGGGGGGAACACCGGGGAGCTGTTTTTT.

This chain joins TRBV6-5 and TRBJ2-7, with D possibly TRBD1 on 6 matching bases. This CDR3 region has 15 residues. Germline assignment: CDR1 MNHEY and CDR2 SVGAGI. V was clipped by 4 bases and J by 0 bases, with 13 bases between them. CDR3 nucleotide sequence: TGTGCCAGCAGTTTATCAGGGGTGCCCTCCTACGAGCAGTACTTC. This sequence encodes CASSLSGVPSYEQYF.

The V call is TRBV7-9, the J call TRBJ2-7; 13 bases are a match to TRBD2. The CDR3 extends over 16 amino acids. The germline V gene encodes CDR1 SEHNR and CDR2 FQNEAQ (reference sequence). V lost 5 bases to trimming and J lost 6 bases; unmatched junction nucleotides: 10. The CDR3 DNA reads as TGTGCCAGCAGCCCCGACGGGACTAGCGGGATCCGCGAGCAGTACTTC. This encodes CASSPDGTSGIREQYF.

This clone was seen only once. The rearrangement links TRBV27 to TRBJ1-1, with 7 nucleotides matching TRBD1. Germline values: CDR1 MNHEY, CDR2 SMNVEV (reference sequence). The CDR3 consists of 16 residues. With 2 bases clipped from V and 7 bases from J, the junction kept 13 bases outside the gene matches. CDR3: CASSLGYIPGGSEAFF. In DNA form, the CDR3 reads TGTGCCAGCAGTTTAGGTTATATCCCAGGGGGTAGTGAAGCTTTCTTT.

The chain is built from TRBV5-1 and TRBJ2-7, with 10 bases identical to TRBD1. Germline V gives CDR1 SGHRS, CDR2 YFSETQ. The CDR3 length is 15 residues. Trimming cost V 4 bases and J 0 bases; bases outside gene matches: 4. CDR3 DNA: TGCGCCAGCAGCAGGGGACAGGGGAGCTCCTACGAGCAGTACTTC. As protein: CASSRGQGSSYEQYF.

This sequence joins TRBV5-1 and TRBJ2-7; D not certain. The CDR3 spans 15 residues. V was trimmed by 7 bases and J by 0 bases, leaving 17 bases between them. Germline lookup yields CDR1 SGHRS and CDR2 YFSETQ. For the CDR3, the DNA is TGCGCCAGCCGAGAGAGTCCGGAGAGCTCCTACGAGCAGTACTTC. Amino acid sequence: CASRESPESSYEQYF.

This chain connects TRBV10-3 to TRBJ2-2; D ambiguous. Trimming cost V 0 bases and J 10 bases, with 12 bases left between them. The CDR3 totals 14 residues. The germline CDR1 and CDR2 sequences are ENHRY and SYGVKD. CDR3 sequence (DNA): TGTGCCATCAGTGAGTCGACTCTCTTCTTGGAGCTGTTTTTT. Encoded protein: CAISESTLFLELFF.

The CDR3 spells CASSLGTGIHEQYF. CDR3 nucleotides: TGTGCCAGCTCTCTCGGGACAGGGATCCACGAGCAGTACTTC. V and J are TRBV18 and TRBJ2-7; the match to TRBD1 covers 9 bases. Germline CDR1 is KGHSH and CDR2 is LQKENI. J lost 5 bases, V lost 6 bases, and 8 bases had no gene match. The CDR3 sequence is 14 residues long.

V gene TRBV5-4 combines with J gene TRBJ1-4, with 7 bases aligning to TRBD1. CDR1 is SGHNT, CDR2 YYREEE, per germline (reference sequence). The CDR3 covers 15 residues. Germline trimming cut 4 bases from V and 8 bases from J; bases unmatched to any gene: 11. The CDR3 bases are TGTGCCAGCAGCCCCGACAGGGTGTTGGAAGAAAAACTGTTTTTT. Translated, it gives CASSPDRVLEEKLFF.

This sequence joins TRBV7-9 and TRBJ2-2; D is possibly TRBD1 (6 bases). V dropped 4 bases and J dropped 5 bases, with 14 bases sitting between them. This CDR3 has 15 residues. Germline CDR1 is SEHNR and CDR2 is FQNEAQ (reference sequence). In DNA form, the CDR3 reads TGTGCCAGCAGCTCCAAAGATAGGGGGACCGGGGAGCTGTTTTTT. It encodes CASSSKDRGTGELFF.

V is TRBV25-1 and J is TRBJ2-3; the D gene is possibly TRBD2 (5 bases). V lost 5 bases and J lost 5, with 20 bases in between. This CDR3 contains 16 residues. Germline loops: CDR1 MGHDK, CDR2 SYGVNS. CDR3 sequence: CASSRVLPSRGDTQYF. The CDR3 nucleotides read TGTGCCAGCAGTCGGGTGCTCCCGTCCCGGGGAGATACGCAGTATTTT.

This clone was found once. The J gene is TRBJ1-1, the V gene TRBV11-3; D remains unclear. The V and J ends lost 0 bases and 2 bases respectively, with 7 bases between them. CDR1 and CDR2 (germline): SGHNT, YENEEA. This CDR3 spans 14 amino acids. CDR3 nucleotides: TGTGCCAGCAGCTTAGATCTAGCTAACACTGAAGCTTTCTTT. It codes for CASSLDLANTEAFF.

This clone was observed a single time. This chain uses TRBV4-1 with TRBJ1-2, with D uncertain. Looked up from germline, CDR1 is MGHRA and CDR2 is YSYEKL. With 0 bases removed from V and 1 base from J, the gap between germline ends came to 18 bases. CDR3 length equals 18 residues. The DNA of the CDR3 is TGCGCCAGCAGCCAAGAAGTAACCCTAGGCGGACTTAACTATGGCTACACCTTC. This codes for CASSQEVTLGGLNYGYTF.

This clone has a handful of counts. The genes are TRBV2 and TRBJ2-5; 8 bases agree with TRBD2. V lost 6 bases to trimming and J lost 4 bases; unmatched junction nucleotides: 13. The germline CDR1 and CDR2 sequences are SNHLY and FYNNEI. The CDR3 covers 16 residues. In DNA, the CDR3 is TGTGCCAGCAGCCTCTACCGGGGGGGCGGAGTAGAGACCCAGTACTTC. This encodes CASSLYRGGGVETQYF.